This T cell receptor (beta chain) was found in a study of CD8 T cells in ankylosing spondylitis. Concerning this clonotype: What it recognizes is unknown.

The CDR3 length is 14 residues. V trimming: 4 bases; J trimming: 4 bases; junction bases outside the gene matches: 7. From germline, CDR1 is SGHKS and CDR2 YYEKEE (reference sequence). General observations from the study: One TCR beta motif, made up of seven to nine highly homologous variants, appeared characteristic of ankylosing spondylitis blood. According to the report, clones linked to the disease were significantly enriched in matched synovial fluid samples taken from ankylosing spondylitis patients. Peripheral blood samples showed relatively rare disease-linked clones, and these clones were CD8+.

The TCR beta libraries were generated through quantitative 5'-RACE incorporating molecular barcodes. Using its own MiXCR run on the 5' RACE reads, TCRdb lists one record per CDR3 protein. The repertoire holds approximately 540,000 distinct CDR3 sequences, with roughly 12% as singletons. The rearrangement links TRBV5-5 to TRBJ1-1; 7 bases agree with TRBD1. Sequenced input: blood, either unsorted or a sorted T cell fraction (not recorded which). The TCR comes from a male donor with ankylosing spondylitis. The CDR3 DNA is TGTGCCAGCAGCCCGGGAGACAGGGCCACTGAAGCTTTCTTT. Residues: CASSPGDRATEAFF.